The clone carrying this TCR beta chain showed up just once. Its antigen remains unknown. Replicate sorted-subset PCRs were loaded with 150 to 250 ng DNA, tens of thousands of T cell genomes. Method: immunoSEQ multiplex PCR; TCRdb's copy keeps in-frame clones and lacks some. The table has 800,000 or so clones, roughly 96% seen once; the top ten hold about 0.25%. This sample stems from a study of shared clonotypes between healthy human individuals. At the level of the study: Per donor, CD8 memory used one plate, CD8 naive used two, CD4 memory used three and CD4 naive used three.

Naive CD8 populations comprised CD45RO-negative cells positively selected for CCR7, excluding terminally differentiated effector memory CD45RA+ cells. Donors were healthy HIV-negative adults without recent acute infections or vaccinations. Overall study results and limits: The generation probabilities recorded for non-shared clonotypes fell below those of clonotypes shared by all four donors.

The sequence was obtained from a man between 25 and 39 years old in good health. The sample taken for sequencing was naive CD8+ T cells sorted from blood.

The CDR3 spells CASSLLAGGLYEQYF. The CDR3 coding sequence is TGTGCCAGCAGTCTACTAGCGGGAGGGCTATACGAGCAGTACTTC. V usage is TRBV27 and J usage is TRBJ2-7, with 13 bases identical to TRBD2. J was trimmed by 4 bases and V by 5 bases; bases with no gene match: 5. The CDR3 is 15 amino acids. Germline assignment: CDR1 MNHEY and CDR2 SMNVEV (reference sequence).